What follows are 32 T cell receptor beta chains derived from one specimen sequenced in a study of spatial heterogeneity in lung cancer (dated by TCRdb to about 2019). What the research found in general, with its limitations: The number of expanded intratumoral alpha and beta TCRs correlated with the tumor nonsynonymous mutation count.

The time point label for this specimen denotes: sample taken at primary tumor resection. Their cognate antigens are unknown. The library was prepared using 5' RACE. The run used a NextSeq 500. TCRdb passed the public sequencing reads through fastp at Q25 and MiXCR, retaining productive beta sequences. Rows merge per CDR3 protein into single entries with the most common DNA and genes. This sample lists around 18,000 distinct CDR3 sequences; around 5% were detected once. The ten top clones hold about a tenth of the sample. The sample in question was lung tumor tissue, obtained at surgery. The receptors were gathered from a female donor with early-stage non-small cell lung cancer.

This clonotype was found many times. This chain links TRBV10-2 with TRBJ2-5, with 12 bases identical to TRBD1. The CDR3 is 15 residues long. Trimming took 9 bases from V and 4 from J; bases not matched to a gene: 9. Germline V gene sequence: CDR1 WSHSY, CDR2 SAAADI. The CDR3 DNA reads as TGCGCCAGTTTTTCCGGGACAGGGGGCGGAGAGACCCAGTACTTC. It encodes CASFSGTGGGETQYF.

This clonotype was detected many times. The J gene is TRBJ1-1, the V gene TRBV20-1; D gene uncertain. Germline V lookup: CDR1 DFQATT, CDR2 SNEGSKA (reference sequence). V dropped 3 bases and J dropped 7 bases, with 15 bases sitting between them. This CDR3 has 13 residues. CDR3 nucleotides: TGCAGTGCTAGTCTTCGAGCGGGCGGTGAAGCTTTCTTT. Its translation: CSASLRAGGEAFF.

This clonotype was seen ten or more times. The chain joins TRBV4-1 to TRBJ2-7; no clear D gene. With 0 bases removed from V and 2 bases from J, the gap between germline ends came to 14 bases. The CDR3 extends over 16 amino acids. Germline CDR1 and CDR2: MGHRA and YSYEKL. CDR3: CASSQDFSQRPYEQYF. CDR3 bases: TGCGCCAGCAGCCAAGATTTTTCCCAGCGCCCCTACGAGCAGTACTTC.

V and J are TRBV7-8 and TRBJ1-5; D not certain. The CDR3 has 15 amino acids. V gave up 7 bases and J gave up 6 bases, with 19 bases separating them. Germline-derived CDR1 and CDR2 are SGHVS and FQNEAQ. CDR3 residues: CASTEVPGRTQPQHF. For the CDR3, the DNA is TGTGCCAGCACCGAGGTACCAGGCCGAACTCAGCCCCAGCATTTT.

This clonotype was counted ten times or more. The V call is TRBV20-1, the J call TRBJ2-3; D is undetermined. The CDR3 runs 15 residues. Germline values: CDR1 DFQATT, CDR2 SNEGSKA (reference sequence). Between the trimmed V and J ends, which lost 0 bases and 4 bases, there was a span of 14 bases. Here the CDR3 reads CSARDPQKQADTQYF. DNA for the CDR3: TGCAGTGCTAGAGATCCCCAAAAACAAGCAGATACGCAGTATTTT.

This clonotype was recorded many times. The genes are TRBV30 and TRBJ2-5, with 7 bases lining up with TRBD1. Looked up from germline, CDR1 is GTSNPN and CDR2 is SVGIG (reference sequence). Trimming removed 4 bases from V and 4 bases from J; junction bases left unmatched: 9. This CDR3 has 14 residues. CDR3 sequence reads: CAWIDRGGGETQYF. As DNA, the CDR3 is TGTGCCTGGATAGATCGAGGGGGCGGAGAGACCCAGTACTTC.

The chain recombines TRBV20-1 with TRBJ2-2; 7 nucleotides agree with TRBD1. This CDR3 spans 13 amino acids. Germline values: CDR1 DFQATT, CDR2 SNEGSKA (reference sequence). Trimming at V came to 1 base and at J to 7 bases, leaving 3 bases not matched to a gene. The CDR3 nucleotides read TGCAGTGCTAGAGGAGGGGGCGACGGGGAGCTGTTTTTT. Encoded protein: CSARGGGDGELFF.

Many counts were recorded for this clonotype. V usage is TRBV21-1 and J usage is TRBJ2-3; the D call TRBD1 from the table was never checked on the DNA. TRBV21-1 is labeled a pseudogene. The CDR3 loop spans 17 amino acids. CDR3 bases: TGTGCCAGCAGCATGGGGGACGGAGCTCGTCGCACAGATACGCAGTATTTT. Its protein product is CASSMGDGARRTDTQYF.

The sample holds a few counts of this clonotype. The genes are TRBV5-1 and TRBJ2-1, with a weak D call TRBD2 (6 bases). Germline V gives CDR1 SGHRS, CDR2 YFSETQ. Trimming removed 4 bases from V and 0 bases from J, with 11 bases in between. This CDR3 is 15 amino acids long. The chain's CDR3 is CASSPGGFSYNEQFF. The CDR3 DNA is TGCGCCAGCAGCCCCGGGGGATTCTCCTACAATGAGCAGTTCTTC.

At least ten counts were recorded for this clonotype. The CDR3 protein is CASSSGPLNEKLFF. In DNA, the CDR3 is TGTGCCAGCAGCTCGGGACCGCTAAATGAAAAACTGTTTTTT. This chain uses TRBV7-9 with TRBJ1-4, with D perhaps TRBD1 (5 bases). Germline lookup yields CDR1 SEHNR and CDR2 FQNEAQ (reference sequence). There are 14 residues in the CDR3. V lost 4 bases and J 5 bases, leaving 11 bases between the germline ends.

The rearrangement joins TRBV30 to TRBJ1-5; D uncertain. CDR3 length: 15 amino acids. The germline V gene encodes CDR1 GTSNPN and CDR2 SVGIG (reference sequence). Trimming left V 4 bases short and J 3 bases short, with 16 bases between. The CDR3 reads CAWNQLREFNQPQHF. CDR3 sequence (DNA): TGTGCCTGGAATCAACTAAGGGAATTCAATCAGCCCCAGCATTTT.

The chain has TRBV20-1 and TRBJ2-3, with D hard to call. There are 12 residues in the CDR3. CDR1 is DFQATT, CDR2 SNEGSKA, per germline (reference sequence). V dropped 3 bases and J dropped 6 bases, with 10 bases sitting between them. CDR3 coding DNA: TGCAGTGCTAGTTGGAGTGGGGATACGCAGTATTTT. Protein sequence: CSASWSGDTQYF.

CDR3 sequence reads: CASSSGSEEQYF. The CDR3 DNA reads as TGCGCCAGCAGCTCCGGTTCTGAAGAGCAGTACTTC. The chain combines TRBV5-1 with TRBJ2-7, with D uncertain. The CDR3 covers 12 residues. V was cut by 3 bases and J by 7 bases, with 11 bases left in between. Germline CDR1 SGHRS, CDR2 YFSETQ.

This clonotype showed up many times. V and J are TRBV20-1 and TRBJ2-3; D might be TRBD2 (6 bases). The CDR3 is 14 amino acids. Germline lookup yields CDR1 DFQATT and CDR2 SNEGSKA (reference sequence). V gave up 5 bases and J gave up 3 bases, with 15 bases separating them. The CDR3 protein is CSAPWAGGTDTQYF. The CDR3 nucleotides are TGCAGTGCTCCGTGGGCCGGGGGTACAGATACGCAGTATTTT.

The chain links TRBV20-1 to TRBJ2-7; 8 bases are shared with TRBD1. CDR3 size: 12 residues. V was pared by 4 bases and J by 2 bases, with 1 base of the junction left unmatched. The germline gives CDR1 DFQATT, CDR2 SNEGSKA (reference sequence). The CDR3 sequence is CSATQGAYEQYF. CDR3 DNA sequence: TGCAGTGCTACACAGGGGGCCTACGAGCAGTACTTC.

This clonotype was observed a few times. The V gene is TRBV12-3 or TRBV12-4, the J gene TRBJ2-1; a possible D gene is TRBD1 (5 bases). V was clipped by 6 bases and J by 6 bases, with 15 bases between them. This CDR3 has 14 amino acids. The CDR3 region has the DNA TGTGCCAGCAGGCCCCTTAGGGGTCGCAATGAGCAGTTCTTC. It yields the protein CASRPLRGRNEQFF.

This clonotype has ten or more counts. The chain links TRBV10-3 to TRBJ2-2; TRBD1 matches at 7 bases. V trimming: 0 bases; J trimming: 3 bases; junction bases outside the gene matches: 13. This CDR3 contains 19 residues. The V gene's germline CDR1 is ENHRY and CDR2 SYGVKD. Here the CDR3 reads CAISESYIPGQPYTGELFF. CDR3 coding DNA: TGTGCCATCAGTGAGTCCTACATCCCGGGACAGCCTTACACCGGGGAGCTGTTTTTT.

Judged by abundance, this clonotype is medium-sized. The chain employs TRBV29-1 and TRBJ1-1; D is unclear. V lost 4 bases to trimming and J lost 0 bases, with 6 bases between them. Germline lookup yields CDR1 SQVTM and CDR2 ANQGSEA. The CDR3 has 12 residues. For the CDR3, the DNA is TGCAGCGTTGGGCACCTGAACACTGAAGCTTTCTTT. Translating gives CSVGHLNTEAFF.

Many counts were recorded for this clonotype. The rearrangement uses TRBV10-1 and TRBJ2-2; D may be TRBD2 (5 bases). Germline values: CDR1 WNHNN, CDR2 SYGVQD (reference sequence). This CDR3 is 20 amino acids long. Trimming left V 2 bases short and J 1 base short, with 23 bases between. This CDR3 reads CASSEEPWGSANLNTGELFF. CDR3 coding DNA: TGCGCCAGCAGTGAGGAGCCTTGGGGTAGCGCGAACCTGAACACCGGGGAGCTGTTTTTT.

This clonotype has ten or more counts. Here the CDR3 omits its conserved ending phenylalanine or tryptophan, so a read error is the likely source. It is unclear where the CDR3 begins or ends on the DNA, so no DNA is shown, and the CDR3 is as TCRdb lists it. The chain combines TRBV5-6 with TRBJ2-6; the D call TRBD1 from the table was never checked on the DNA. Termini included, the CDR3 measures 10 amino acids. Germline loops: CDR1 SGHDT, CDR2 YYEEEE. The CDR3 here is CASSLETGPL.

The rearrangement links TRBV5-1 to TRBJ2-1; 9 nucleotides match TRBD1. Germline V CDR1 and CDR2: SGHRS, YFSETQ. This CDR3 is built from 17 residues. Trimming at V came to 2 bases and at J to 1 base, leaving 7 bases not matched to a gene. CDR3 loop: CASSFWDRADSYNEQFF. The CDR3 nucleotides read TGCGCCAGCAGCTTCTGGGACAGGGCGGATTCCTACAATGAGCAGTTCTTC.

This clonotype has a count of ten or more. The chain employs TRBV7-9 and TRBJ2-7; no definite D call. V lost 5 bases and J 3 bases, leaving 5 bases between the germline ends. The CDR3 loop spans 11 amino acids. Germline lookup yields CDR1 SEHNR and CDR2 FQNEAQ (reference sequence). CDR3 nucleotide sequence: TGTGCCAGCAGCCCCCTCTACGAGCAGTACTTC. This gives the protein CASSPLYEQYF.

This clonotype is medium-sized. The chain carries TRBV5-1 and TRBJ2-7; TRBD1 matches 10 bases. The length of the CDR3 is 15 residues. The junction had 13 bases not matched to a gene; V was cut back by 3 bases and J by 10 bases. CDR1 and CDR2 (germline): SGHRS, YFSETQ. The CDR3 coding sequence is TGCGCCAGCAGCTGGGGGGACAGGGGTCGTTTGTCTCAGTACTTC. Protein sequence: CASSWGDRGRLSQYF.

This clonotype has a count of ten or more. The chain links TRBV7-2 to TRBJ1-2; maybe TRBD1 (6 bases). The CDR3 is 12 residues long. Trimming shortened V by 11 bases and J by 6 bases, and 16 bases separated the two germline ends. The germline V gene has CDR1 SGHTA and CDR2 FQGNSA. CDR3 region: CAAAGVFDGYTF. The DNA of the CDR3 is TGTGCCGCGGCAGGGGTATTCGATGGCTACACCTTC.

This clonotype showed up many times. The chain employs TRBV27 and TRBJ2-7; D gene unclear. Germline CDR1 MNHEY, CDR2 SMNVEV (reference sequence). Trimming stripped 6 bases from V and 2 bases from J, with 17 bases between. CDR3 length: 15 amino acids. CDR3 amino acids: CASSQTPRATYEQYF. In DNA, the CDR3 is TGTGCCAGCAGCCAGACTCCCCGAGCAACCTACGAGCAGTACTTC.

V usage is TRBV30 and J usage is TRBJ1-1; the D is unclear. The CDR3 totals 14 residues. The germline CDR1 and CDR2 sequences are GTSNPN and SVGIG (reference sequence). The V and J ends lost 2 bases and 5 bases respectively, with 15 bases between them. The CDR3 DNA follows: TGTGCCTGGAGTCAAGGAAAGGGTAGGACTGAAGCTTTCTTT. Protein: CAWSQGKGRTEAFF.

This clonotype was observed many times. The CDR3 protein is CASSLATNTGELFF. CDR3 nucleotides: TGTGCCAGCAGCTTGGCCACTAACACCGGGGAGCTGTTTTTT. The chain employs TRBV5-5 and TRBJ2-2; D call uncertain. The CDR3 runs 14 residues. CDR1 SGHKS and CDR2 YYEKEE come from the germline V gene (reference sequence). V lost 0 bases and J 2 bases, leaving 5 bases between the germline ends.

This clonotype occurred many times. V and J are TRBV6-1 and TRBJ1-4; no clear D. CDR1 is MNHNS and CDR2 is SASEGT in the germline V gene. Trimming removed 7 bases from V and 0 bases from J, with 12 bases in between. The CDR3 spans 15 residues. Written as DNA, the CDR3 is TGTGCCAGCACCTTTGGGAGTGCAACTAATGAAAAACTGTTTTTT. It translates to CASTFGSATNEKLFF.

This clonotype was counted ten times or more. V usage is TRBV7-8 and J usage is TRBJ2-7; 16 nucleotides match TRBD2. CDR3 length: 17 amino acids. With 4 bases clipped from V and 8 bases from J, the junction kept 11 bases outside the gene matches. Germline V gene data show CDR1 as SGHVS and CDR2 as FQNEAQ. CDR3 DNA: TGTGCCAGCAGCTCCCGTACCGGGACTAGCGGGGGGGGGCAGCAGTACTTC. Translated: CASSSRTGTSGGGQQYF.

This clonotype has a count of ten or more. The gene calls are TRBV5-1 and TRBJ2-7; TRBD2 matches 9 bases. V was pared by 3 bases and J by 3 bases, with 7 bases of the junction left unmatched. The CDR3 sequence is 15 residues long. The germline gives CDR1 SGHRS, CDR2 YFSETQ. The CDR3 DNA reads TGCGCCAGCAGCTCTTACTGGACTAGCGACTACGAGCAGTACTTC. This gives the protein CASSSYWTSDYEQYF.

The rearrangement links TRBV7-9 to TRBJ2-7, with D perhaps given as TRBD1 or TRBD2 (6 bases each). The CDR3 sequence is 21 residues long. The germline CDR1 and CDR2 sequences are SEHNR and FQNEAQ (reference sequence). Trimming took off 5 bases at V and 4 bases at J, with 36 bases between the two ends. The DNA for the CDR3 is TGTGCCAGCAGCCCATTGCTTGCAGGGGACATCGGGGGAGGAGGCGGGTACGAGCAGTACTTC. It yields the protein CASSPLLAGDIGGGGGYEQYF.

Sample share makes this clonotype medium-sized. The genes are TRBV7-2 and TRBJ1-4; possible D gene TRBD1, 5 bases. Germline V gives CDR1 SGHTA, CDR2 FQGNSA. The CDR3 loop spans 15 amino acids. The V end lost 2 bases, the J end lost 5 bases, and 12 bases lay between the germline ends. CDR3 DNA sequence: TGTGCCAGCAGCTTAACGGGGCCGCGAAATGAAAAACTGTTTTTT. Translated: CASSLTGPRNEKLFF.